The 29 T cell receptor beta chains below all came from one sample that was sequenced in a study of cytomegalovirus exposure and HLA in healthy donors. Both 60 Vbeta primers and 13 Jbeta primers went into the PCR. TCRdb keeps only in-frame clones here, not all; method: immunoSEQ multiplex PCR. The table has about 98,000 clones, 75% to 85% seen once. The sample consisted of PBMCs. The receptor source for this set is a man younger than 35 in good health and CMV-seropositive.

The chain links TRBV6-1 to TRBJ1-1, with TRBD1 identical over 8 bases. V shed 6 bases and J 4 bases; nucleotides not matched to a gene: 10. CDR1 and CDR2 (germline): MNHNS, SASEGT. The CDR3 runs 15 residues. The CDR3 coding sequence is TGTGCCAGCAGCCCATTGACAGGGGTGGGCACTGAAGCTTTCTTT. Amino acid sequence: CASSPLTGVGTEAFF.

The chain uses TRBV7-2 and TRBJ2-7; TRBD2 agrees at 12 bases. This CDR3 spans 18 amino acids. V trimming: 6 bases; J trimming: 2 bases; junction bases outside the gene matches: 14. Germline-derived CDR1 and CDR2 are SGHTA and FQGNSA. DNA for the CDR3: TGTGCCAGCAGTTCACCTCCGGGACTAGCGGGTCTGACCTACGAGCAGTACTTC. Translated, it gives CASSSPPGLAGLTYEQYF.

The CDR3, as DNA: TGCGCCAGCAGTACAACTAGCGGGGTACCCAATGAGCAGTTCTTC. It translates to CASSTTSGVPNEQFF. The chain is built from TRBV4-1 and TRBJ2-1; 10 bases align to TRBD2. This CDR3 is 15 amino acids long. Germline V CDR1 and CDR2: MGHRA, YSYEKL. V lost 6 bases to trimming and J lost 6 bases; unmatched junction nucleotides: 8.

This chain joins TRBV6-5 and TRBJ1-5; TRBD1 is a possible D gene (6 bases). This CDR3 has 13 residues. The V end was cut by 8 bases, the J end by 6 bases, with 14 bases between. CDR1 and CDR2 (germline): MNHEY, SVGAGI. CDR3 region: CASAQGRSQPQHF. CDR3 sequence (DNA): TGTGCCAGCGCTCAGGGGCGAAGTCAGCCCCAGCATTTT.

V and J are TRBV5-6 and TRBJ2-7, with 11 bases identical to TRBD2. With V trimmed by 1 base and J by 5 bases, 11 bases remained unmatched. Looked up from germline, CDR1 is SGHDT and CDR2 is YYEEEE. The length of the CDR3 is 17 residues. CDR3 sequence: CASSLRLAGLTVHEQYF. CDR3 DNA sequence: TGTGCCAGCAGCTTGCGACTAGCGGGGTTGACAGTCCACGAGCAGTACTTC.

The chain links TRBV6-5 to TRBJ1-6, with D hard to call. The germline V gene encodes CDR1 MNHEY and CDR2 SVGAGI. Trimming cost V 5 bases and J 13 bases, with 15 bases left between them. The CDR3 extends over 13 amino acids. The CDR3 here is CASSLTPLGPLHF. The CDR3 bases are TGTGCCAGCAGTCTGACACCCCTTGGGCCCCTCCACTTT.

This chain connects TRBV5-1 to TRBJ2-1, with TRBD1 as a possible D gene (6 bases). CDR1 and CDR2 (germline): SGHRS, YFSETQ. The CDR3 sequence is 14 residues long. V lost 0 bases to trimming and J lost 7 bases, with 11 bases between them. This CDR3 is CASSLGGQLNEQFF. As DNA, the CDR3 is TGCGCCAGCAGCTTGGGCGGACAGCTAAATGAGCAGTTCTTC.

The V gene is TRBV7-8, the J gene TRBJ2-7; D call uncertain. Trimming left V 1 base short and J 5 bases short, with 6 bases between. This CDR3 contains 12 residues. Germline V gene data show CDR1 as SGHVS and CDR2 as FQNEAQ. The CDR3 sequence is CASSLGVNEQYF. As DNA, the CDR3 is TGTGCCAGCAGCTTAGGAGTAAACGAGCAGTACTTC.

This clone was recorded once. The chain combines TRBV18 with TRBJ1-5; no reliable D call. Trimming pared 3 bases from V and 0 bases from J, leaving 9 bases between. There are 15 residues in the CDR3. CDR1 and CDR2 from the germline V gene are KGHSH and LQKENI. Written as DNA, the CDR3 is TGTGCCAGCTCACCGGAGCAGAATAGCAATCAGCCCCAGCATTTT. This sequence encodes CASSPEQNSNQPQHF.

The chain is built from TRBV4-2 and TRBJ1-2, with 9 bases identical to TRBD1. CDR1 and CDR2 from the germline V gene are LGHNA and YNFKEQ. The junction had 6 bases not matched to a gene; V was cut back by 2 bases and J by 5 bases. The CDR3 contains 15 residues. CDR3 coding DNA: TGTGCCAGCAGCCAATCAACCGGGACAGGGTATGGCTACACCTTC. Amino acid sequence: CASSQSTGTGYGYTF.

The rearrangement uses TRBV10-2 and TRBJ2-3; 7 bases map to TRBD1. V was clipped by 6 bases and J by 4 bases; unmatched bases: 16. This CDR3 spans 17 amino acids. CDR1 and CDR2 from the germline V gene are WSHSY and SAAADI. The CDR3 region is CASRPWDSLRGADTQYF. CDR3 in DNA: TGCGCCAGCAGACCCTGGGACAGCCTCAGGGGCGCAGATACGCAGTATTTT.

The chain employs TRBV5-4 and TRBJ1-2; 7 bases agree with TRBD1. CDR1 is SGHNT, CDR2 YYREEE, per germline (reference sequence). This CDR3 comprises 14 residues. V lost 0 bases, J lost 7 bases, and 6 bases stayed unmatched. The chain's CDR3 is CASSLATGQGGYTF. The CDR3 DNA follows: TGTGCCAGCAGCTTGGCGACAGGGCAAGGTGGCTACACCTTC. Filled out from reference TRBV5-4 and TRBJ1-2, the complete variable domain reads ETGVTQSPTHLIKTRGQQVTLRCSSQSGHNTVSWYQQALGQGPQFIFQYYREEENGRGNFPPRFSGLQFPNYSSELNVNALELDDSALYLCASSLATGQGGYTFGSGTRLTVV.

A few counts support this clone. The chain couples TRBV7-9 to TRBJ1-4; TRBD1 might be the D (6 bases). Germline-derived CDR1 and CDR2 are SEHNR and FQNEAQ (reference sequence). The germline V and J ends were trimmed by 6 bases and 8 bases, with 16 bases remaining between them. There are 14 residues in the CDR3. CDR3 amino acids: CASSLPQGLEKLFF. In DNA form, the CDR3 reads TGTGCCAGCAGTTTACCACAGGGCTTGGAAAAACTGTTTTTT.

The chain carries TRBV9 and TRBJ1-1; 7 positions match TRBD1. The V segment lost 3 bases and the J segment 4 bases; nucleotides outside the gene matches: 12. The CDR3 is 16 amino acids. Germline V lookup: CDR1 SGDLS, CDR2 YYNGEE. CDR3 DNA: TGTGCCAGCAGCGGCCGGGGGACAGCACCCCCCACTGAAGCTTTCTTT. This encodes CASSGRGTAPPTEAFF.

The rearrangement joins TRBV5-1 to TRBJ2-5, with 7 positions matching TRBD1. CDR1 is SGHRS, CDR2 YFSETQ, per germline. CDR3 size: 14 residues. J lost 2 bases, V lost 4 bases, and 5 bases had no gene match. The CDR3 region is CASSPGTVQETQYF. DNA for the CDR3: TGCGCCAGCAGCCCCGGGACAGTACAAGAGACCCAGTACTTC.

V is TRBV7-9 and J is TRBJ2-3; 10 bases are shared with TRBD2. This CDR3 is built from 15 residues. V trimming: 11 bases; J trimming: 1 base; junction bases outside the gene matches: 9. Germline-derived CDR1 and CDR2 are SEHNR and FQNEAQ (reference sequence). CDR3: CAARAGGPGTDTQYF. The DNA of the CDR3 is TGTGCCGCCAGAGCGGGGGGGCCCGGCACAGATACGCAGTATTTT.

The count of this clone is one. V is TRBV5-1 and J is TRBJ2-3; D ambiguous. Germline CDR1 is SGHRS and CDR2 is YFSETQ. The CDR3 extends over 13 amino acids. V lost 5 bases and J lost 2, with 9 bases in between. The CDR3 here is CASRVWLTDTQYF. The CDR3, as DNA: TGCGCCAGCAGGGTGTGGCTCACAGATACGCAGTATTTT.

CDR3 DNA sequence: TGCGCCAGCAGCTTGGAGGGGGGGCAGTACAATGAGCAGTTCTTC. Translated, it gives CASSLEGGQYNEQFF. V gene TRBV5-1 combines with J gene TRBJ2-1; D is perhaps TRBD2 (7 bases). The CDR3 length is 15 residues. Germline CDR1 and CDR2: SGHRS and YFSETQ. Between the trimmed V and J ends, which lost 0 bases and 4 bases, there was a span of 11 bases.

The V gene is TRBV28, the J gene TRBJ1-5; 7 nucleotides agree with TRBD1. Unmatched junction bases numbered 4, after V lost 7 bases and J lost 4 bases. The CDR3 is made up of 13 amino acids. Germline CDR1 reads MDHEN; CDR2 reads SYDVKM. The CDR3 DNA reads TGTGCCAGCAACGACAGGGCGAATCAGCCCCAGCATTTT. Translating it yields CASNDRANQPQHF.

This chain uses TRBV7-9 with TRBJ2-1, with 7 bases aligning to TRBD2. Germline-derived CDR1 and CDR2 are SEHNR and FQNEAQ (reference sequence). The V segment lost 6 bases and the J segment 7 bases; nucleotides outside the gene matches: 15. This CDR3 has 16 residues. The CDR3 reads CASRFSGRGMENEQFF. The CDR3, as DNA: TGTGCCAGCAGGTTCTCCGGGCGGGGGATGGAGAATGAGCAGTTCTTC.

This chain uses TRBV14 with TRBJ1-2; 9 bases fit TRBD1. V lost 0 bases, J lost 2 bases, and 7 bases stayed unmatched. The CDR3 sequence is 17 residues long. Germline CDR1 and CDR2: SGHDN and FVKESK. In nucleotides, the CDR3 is TGTGCCAGCAGCCAAGAGGACAGGGGAAGGAGGAACTATGGCTACACCTTC. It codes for CASSQEDRGRRNYGYTF.

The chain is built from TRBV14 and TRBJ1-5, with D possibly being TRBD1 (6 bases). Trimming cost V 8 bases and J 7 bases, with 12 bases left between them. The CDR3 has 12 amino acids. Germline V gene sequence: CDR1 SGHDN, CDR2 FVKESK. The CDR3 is CASGRGGQPQHF. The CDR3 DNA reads TGTGCCAGCGGGAGGGGGGGGCAGCCCCAGCATTTT.

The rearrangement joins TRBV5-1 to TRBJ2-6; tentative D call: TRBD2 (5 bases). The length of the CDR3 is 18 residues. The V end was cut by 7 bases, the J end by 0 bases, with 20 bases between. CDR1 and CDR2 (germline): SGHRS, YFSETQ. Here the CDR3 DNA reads TGCGCCAGCGGAGGCTCTAGCCCTTTTTCCTCTGGGGCCAACGTCCTGACTTTC. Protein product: CASGGSSPFSSGANVLTF.

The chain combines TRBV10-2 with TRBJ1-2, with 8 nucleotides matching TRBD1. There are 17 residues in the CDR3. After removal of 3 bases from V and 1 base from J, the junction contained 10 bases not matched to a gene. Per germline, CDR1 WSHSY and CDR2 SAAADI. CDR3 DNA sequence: TGCGCCAGCAGTGAATTGGCAGGGGGCGCCGATAACTATGGCTACACCTTC. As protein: CASSELAGGADNYGYTF.

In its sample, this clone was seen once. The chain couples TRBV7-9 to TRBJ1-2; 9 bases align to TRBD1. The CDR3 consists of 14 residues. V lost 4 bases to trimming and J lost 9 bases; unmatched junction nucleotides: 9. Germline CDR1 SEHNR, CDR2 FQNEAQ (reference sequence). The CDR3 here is CASSSGDRVGRYTF. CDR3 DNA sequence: TGTGCCAGCAGCTCCGGGGACAGGGTCGGACGCTACACCTTC. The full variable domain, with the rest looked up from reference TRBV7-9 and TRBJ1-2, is DTGVSQNPRHKITKRGQNVTFRCDPISEHNRLYWYRQTLGQGPEFLTYFQNEAQLEKSRLLSDRFSAERPKGSFSTLEIQRTEQGDSAMYLCASSSGDRVGRYTFGSGTRLTVV.

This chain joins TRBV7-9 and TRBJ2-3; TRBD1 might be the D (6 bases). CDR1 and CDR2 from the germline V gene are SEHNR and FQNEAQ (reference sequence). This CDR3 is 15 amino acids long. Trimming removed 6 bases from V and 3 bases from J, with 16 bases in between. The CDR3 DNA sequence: TGTGCCAGCAGTCCCCCCCCACAGGGTACAGATACGCAGTATTTT. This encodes CASSPPPQGTDTQYF.

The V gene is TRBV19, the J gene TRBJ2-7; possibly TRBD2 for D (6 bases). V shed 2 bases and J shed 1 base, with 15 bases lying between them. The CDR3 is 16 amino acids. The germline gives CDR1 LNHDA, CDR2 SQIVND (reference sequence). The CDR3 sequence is CASSITGDRGSYEQYF. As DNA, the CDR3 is TGTGCCAGTAGTATAACAGGAGACCGGGGGTCCTACGAGCAGTACTTC.

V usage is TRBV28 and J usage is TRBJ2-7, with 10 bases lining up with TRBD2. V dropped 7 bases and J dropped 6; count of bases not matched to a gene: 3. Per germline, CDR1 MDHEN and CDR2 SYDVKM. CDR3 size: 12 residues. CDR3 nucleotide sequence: TGTGCCAGCACTAGCGGGGGCGCCGAGCAGTACTTC. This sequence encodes CASTSGGAEQYF.

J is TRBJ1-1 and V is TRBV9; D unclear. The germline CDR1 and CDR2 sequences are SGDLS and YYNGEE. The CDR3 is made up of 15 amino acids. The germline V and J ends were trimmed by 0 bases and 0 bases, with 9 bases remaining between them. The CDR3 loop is CASSVDVGMNTEAFF. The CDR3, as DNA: TGTGCCAGCAGCGTAGATGTGGGCATGAACACTGAAGCTTTCTTT. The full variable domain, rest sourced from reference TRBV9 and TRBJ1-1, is DSGVTQTPKHLITATGQRVTLRCSPRSGDLSVYWYQQSLDQGLQFLIQYYNGEERAKGNILERFSAQQFPDLHSELNLSSLELGDSALYFCASSVDVGMNTEAFFGQGTRLTVV.